The 29 T cell receptor beta chains in this list originate from one sample, sequenced in a study of blood T cell repertoires in COVID-19. Some clones are missing from TCRdb's copy, which holds only in-frame ones; the method was immunoSEQ multiplex PCR. The table lists tens of thousands of clones, roughly 80% of them singletons. The sequencing input was peripheral blood. These receptors all stem from a woman older than 75 with active or convalescent COVID-19.

The genes are TRBV3-1 (or the pseudogene TRBV3-2) and TRBJ1-3, with 10 bases that match TRBD1. Germline CDR1 LGHDT, CDR2 YNNKEL (reference sequence). Trimming removed 5 bases from V and 2 bases from J; junction bases left unmatched: 3. CDR3 length: 15 amino acids. CDR3 amino acids: CASSSGTGAGNTIYF. In DNA, the CDR3 is TGTGCCAGCAGCTCCGGGACAGGGGCTGGAAACACCATATATTTT.

The V gene is TRBV30, the J gene TRBJ1-2; D gene unclear. The CDR3 is made up of 12 amino acids. With 0 bases removed from V and 4 bases from J, the gap between germline ends came to 6 bases. Germline assignment: CDR1 GTSNPN and CDR2 SVGIG (reference sequence). The CDR3 region is CAWSVTSYGYTF. CDR3 in DNA: TGTGCCTGGAGTGTCACAAGCTATGGCTACACCTTC.

The chain carries TRBV3-1 (or the pseudogene TRBV3-2) and TRBJ2-7; TRBD2 aligns across 15 bases. Germline V gene data show CDR1 as LGHDT and CDR2 as YNNKEL (reference sequence). This CDR3 comprises 17 residues. The trim removed 5 bases at V and 5 bases at J, leaving 10 bases unmatched. DNA of the CDR3: TGTGCCAGCAGCTCCGGACTAGCGGGAGGGCCTAGTCACGAGCAGTACTTC. This codes for CASSSGLAGGPSHEQYF.

This rearrangement joins TRBV9 to TRBJ2-7; D perhaps matches TRBD2 (6 bases). Trimming pared 2 bases from V and 7 bases from J, leaving 10 bases between. Germline values: CDR1 SGDLS, CDR2 YYNGEE. This CDR3 comprises 12 residues. The CDR3 sequence is CASSVGGREQYF. The DNA of the CDR3 is TGTGCCAGCAGCGTCGGGGGAAGGGAGCAGTACTTC.

This clone has a handful of counts. The germline gene is not matched at one end of the junction; a read error may be the cause. The chain uses TRBV7-7 and TRBJ2-6, with 11 bases matching TRBD2. CDR3 length: 19 amino acids. Germline V CDR1 and CDR2: SSHAT, FNYEAQ (reference sequence). The CDR3 loop is CASSSSTSGAISGANVLTF. In DNA, the CDR3 is TGTGCTAGCAGCTCCTCGACTAGCGGGGCGATCTCTGGGGCCAACGTCCTGACTTTC.

The chain is built from TRBV18 and TRBJ2-7, with D possibly matching TRBD1 (5 bases). The CDR3 totals 13 residues. In germline, CDR1 is KGHSH, CDR2 LQKENI. V dropped 3 bases and J dropped 3 bases, with 9 bases sitting between them. The CDR3 coding sequence is TGTGCCAGCTCACCGGGCAGGGACTACGAGCAGTACTTC. Translated, it gives CASSPGRDYEQYF.

Written as DNA, the CDR3 is TGTGCCAGCAGCTTCTCAACAGGGGTTCTTCCAGAGGGAAACACCATATATTTT. Protein product: CASSFSTGVLPEGNTIYF. This sequence joins TRBV3-1 (or the pseudogene TRBV3-2) and TRBJ1-3; the match to TRBD1 covers 7 bases. This CDR3 is 18 amino acids long. Germline assignment: CDR1 LGHDT and CDR2 YNNKEL (reference sequence). With V trimmed by 5 bases and J by 4 bases, 17 bases remained unmatched.

This clone occurred a few times. V is TRBV7-2 and J is TRBJ2-7; tentatively, D is TRBD2 (6 bases). This CDR3 region has 15 residues. Trimming shortened V by 1 base and J by 5 bases, and 15 bases separated the two germline ends. Per the germline V gene, CDR1 is SGHTA and CDR2 is FQGNSA. The CDR3 is CASSLGPGVNNEQYF. DNA of the CDR3: TGTGCCAGCAGCTTAGGTCCGGGGGTAAACAACGAGCAGTACTTC. Looking up the rest from reference TRBV7-2 and TRBJ2-7 gives the full variable domain: GAGVSQSPSNKVTEKGKDVELRCDPISGHTALYWYRQSLGQGLEFLIYFQGNSAPDKSGLPSDRFSAERTGGSVSTLTIQRTQQEDSAVYLCASSLGPGVNNEQYFGPGTRLTVT.

This clone was counted only a few times. V is TRBV29-1 and J is TRBJ2-7; D might be TRBD1 (6 bases). Germline V gives CDR1 SQVTM, CDR2 ANQGSEA. Trimming took 4 bases from V and 4 from J, leaving 8 bases between them. The CDR3 spans 11 residues. Written as DNA, the CDR3 is TGCAGCGTTGCAGGGGCGTACGAGCAGTACTTC. This translates into CSVAGAYEQYF.

The chain links TRBV6-5 to TRBJ1-1, with TRBD1 as a possible D gene (5 bases). Trimming shortened V by 7 bases and J by 1 base, and 10 bases separated the two germline ends. Germline V gene lookup returns CDR1 MNHEY and CDR2 SVGAGI. The CDR3 contains 13 residues. The CDR3 DNA is TGTGCCAGCACTTTGACAGAGAACACTGAAGCTTTCTTT. Encoded protein: CASTLTENTEAFF.

Written as DNA, the CDR3 is TGTGCCAGCAGCTTAGACGGGTCTGGTGAGCAGTTCTTC. It specifies CASSLDGSGEQFF. V is TRBV7-9 and J is TRBJ2-1; D remains ambiguous. The V end lost 1 base, the J end lost 9 bases, and 10 bases lay between the germline ends. Per germline, CDR1 SEHNR and CDR2 FQNEAQ (reference sequence). The CDR3 is made up of 13 amino acids.

This chain links TRBV19 with TRBJ2-1; 10 bases match TRBD1. Germline V lookup: CDR1 LNHDA, CDR2 SQIVND (reference sequence). J was trimmed by 8 bases and V by 7 bases; bases with no gene match: 5. This CDR3 has 13 residues. The CDR3 DNA reads TGTGCCAGTACTGGGACAGGGGAATATGAGCAGTTCTTC. Amino acid sequence: CASTGTGEYEQFF.

This clone was seen more than once but under ten times. The chain employs TRBV6-5 and TRBJ1-2; the match to TRBD1 covers 11 bases. Germline V lookup: CDR1 MNHEY, CDR2 SVGAGI. V lost 6 bases, J lost 2 bases, and 5 bases stayed unmatched. The CDR3 has 15 amino acids. CDR3: CASRRGTGGNYGYTF. As DNA, the CDR3 is TGTGCCAGCAGGCGAGGGACAGGGGGAAACTATGGCTACACCTTC.

Comment on this clone: Sequence at one end of the junction differs from germline and may be a read error. The rearrangement links TRBV5-4 to TRBJ2-3, with 8 bases matching TRBD2. The CDR3 length is 15 residues. CDR1 SGHNT and CDR2 YYREEE come from the germline V gene (reference sequence). In DNA, the CDR3 is TGTGCCACCGCCGGGGGGGGCCCGAGCACGGATACGCAGTATTTT. Translating it yields CATAGGGPSTDTQYF.

This chain links TRBV7-2 with TRBJ1-1; D remains unclear. Germline V CDR1 and CDR2: SGHTA, FQGNSA. V lost 7 bases and J 1 base, leaving 10 bases between the germline ends. CDR3 length: 13 residues. CDR3 residues: CASTPTRNTEAFF. The CDR3 DNA sequence: TGTGCCAGCACCCCGACAAGGAACACTGAAGCTTTCTTT.

The J gene is TRBJ2-3, the V gene TRBV7-6; 7 nucleotides align to TRBD2. Germline CDR1 is SGHVS and CDR2 is FNYEAQ. This CDR3 region has 14 residues. Germline trimming cut 4 bases from V and 2 bases from J; bases unmatched to any gene: 3. The CDR3 spells CASSWGLTTDTQYF. The CDR3 DNA sequence: TGTGCCAGCAGCTGGGGACTAACCACAGATACGCAGTATTTT.

A single count supports this clone. The chain employs TRBV3-1 (or the pseudogene TRBV3-2) and TRBJ1-4, with a weak D call TRBD1 (6 bases). Trimming removed 3 bases at V and 5 bases at J, with 16 bases between. This CDR3 has 16 amino acids. Germline CDR1 LGHDT, CDR2 YNNKEL (reference sequence). The CDR3 reads CASSHGGTSGNEKLFF. The DNA of the CDR3 is TGTGCCAGCAGCCATGGTGGGACATCCGGGAATGAAAAACTGTTTTTT.

The chain recombines TRBV9 with TRBJ1-1; 7 bases align to TRBD1. Germline CDR1 and CDR2: SGDLS and YYNGEE. V lost 4 bases to trimming and J lost 6 bases; unmatched junction nucleotides: 6. The CDR3 covers 13 residues. CDR3 bases: TGTGCCAGCAGCCAGGGGGTGTCGGCTGAAGCTTTCTTT. It encodes CASSQGVSAEAFF.

This rearrangement joins TRBV7-8 to TRBJ2-3; 7 bases fit TRBD2. Trimming cost V 5 bases and J 2 bases; bases outside gene matches: 13. The CDR3 is 17 amino acids. The germline V gene encodes CDR1 SGHVS and CDR2 FQNEAQ. The CDR3 bases are TGTGCCAGCAGCACCGCCTGGGGCGGGAGCCACACAGATACGCAGTATTTT. Translation gives CASSTAWGGSHTDTQYF.

The table lists this clone with a few counts. The rearrangement joins TRBV7-2 to TRBJ2-3; a weak D match, TRBD1 (6 bases). Trimming left V 5 bases short and J 0 bases short, with 6 bases between. Germline CDR1 is SGHTA and CDR2 is FQGNSA. The CDR3 spans 13 residues. CDR3 region: CASSTGSTDTQYF. The CDR3 nucleotides are TGTGCCAGCAGCACAGGGAGCACAGATACGCAGTATTTT.

This clone appeared once. V is TRBV10-3 and J is TRBJ1-3, with D possibly being TRBD1 (6 bases). Per the germline V gene, CDR1 is ENHRY and CDR2 is SYGVKD. The CDR3 runs 15 residues. The V gene lost 3 bases and the J gene lost 0 bases, with 9 bases spanning the gap. CDR3 amino acids: CAISEGGVSGNTIYF. For the CDR3, the DNA is TGTGCCATCAGTGAAGGGGGGGTCTCTGGAAACACCATATATTTT.

This clone came up once. The V call is TRBV5-6, the J call TRBJ2-3; 9 nucleotides match TRBD1. The CDR3 loop spans 15 amino acids. The V gene end was trimmed by 2 bases and the J gene end by 0 bases; junction bases not matched to a gene: 1. Germline CDR1 SGHDT, CDR2 YYEEEE. The CDR3 DNA sequence: TGTGCCAGCAGCTTACAGGGGGCAAGCACAGATACGCAGTATTTT. Translated, it gives CASSLQGASTDTQYF.

The chain joins TRBV3-1 (or the pseudogene TRBV3-2) to TRBJ1-1, with 9 bases lining up with TRBD1. V dropped 1 base and J dropped 4; count of bases not matched to a gene: 4. CDR3 size: 15 residues. CDR1 is LGHDT, CDR2 YNNKEL, per germline (reference sequence). CDR3 sequence: CASSQGDRAVTEAFF. CDR3 DNA sequence: TGTGCCAGCAGCCAAGGGGACAGGGCGGTCACTGAAGCTTTCTTT.

This sequence joins TRBV5-1 and TRBJ2-7, with 7 nucleotides matching TRBD1. This CDR3 region has 13 residues. V gave up 5 bases and J gave up 3 bases; unmatched junction bases: 5. Germline V lookup: CDR1 SGHRS, CDR2 YFSETQ. The CDR3 DNA is TGCGCCAGCAGTTCCGACAGGGTCTACGAGCAGTACTTC. It encodes CASSSDRVYEQYF.

The chain uses TRBV5-1 and TRBJ2-7; 9 bases are a match to TRBD1. Germline CDR1 SGHRS, CDR2 YFSETQ. The CDR3 sequence is 15 residues long. Germline trimming cut 4 bases from V and 2 bases from J; bases unmatched to any gene: 7. CDR3 loop: CASSRGQGLTYEQYF. CDR3 DNA sequence: TGCGCCAGCAGCCGGGGACAGGGACTGACCTACGAGCAGTACTTC. Supplemented by reference TRBV5-1 and TRBJ2-7, the full variable domain reads KAGVTQTPRYLIKTRGQQVTLSCSPISGHRSVSWYQQTPGQGLQFLFEYFSETQRNKGNFPGRFSGRQFSNSRSEMNVSTLELGDSALYLCASSRGQGLTYEQYFGPGTRLTVT.

This clone was detected only once. This sequence joins TRBV2 and TRBJ2-3, with D hard to call. Germline CDR1 SNHLY, CDR2 FYNNEI. CDR3 size: 15 residues. Trimming cost V 7 bases and J 3 bases, with 17 bases left between them. The DNA for the CDR3 is TGTGCCAGCAATCCTGCTAAGCCCAAAACAGATACGCAGTATTTT. Its protein is CASNPAKPKTDTQYF.

V gene TRBV13 combines with J gene TRBJ1-2; possible D gene TRBD1, 6 bases. Germline CDR1 and CDR2: PRHDT and FYEKMQ (reference sequence). The CDR3 is 16 residues long. Trimming shortened V by 5 bases and J by 0 bases, and 16 bases separated the two germline ends. Here the CDR3 DNA reads TGTGCCAGCAGCCGATTGGGGGCCACGGCTAACTATGGCTACACCTTC. Protein sequence: CASSRLGATANYGYTF.

The chain joins TRBV12-3 or TRBV12-4 to TRBJ1-1; D not resolved. The CDR3 covers 11 residues. Trimming took off 6 bases at V and 6 bases at J, with 8 bases between the two ends. The CDR3 bases are TGTGCCAGCAGCTTTCAGGCTGAAGCTTTCTTT. This translates into CASSFQAEAFF.

The J gene is TRBJ2-4, the V gene TRBV5-1; 8 bases fit TRBD2. Losses at the gene ends were 4 bases for V and 0 bases for J; bases not matched to a gene: 15. Per germline, CDR1 SGHRS and CDR2 YFSETQ. The CDR3 contains 19 residues. The CDR3 loop is CASSLTRAGGPLAKNIQYF. CDR3 bases: TGCGCCAGCAGCCTGACCAGGGCGGGAGGACCTTTAGCCAAAAACATTCAGTACTTC.